This TCR beta chain was sequenced for a study of cytomegalovirus exposure and HLA in healthy donors. Study at large: Counted in an early data release were tens of millions of unique TCRs from HLA-typed donors. Overall study findings and caveats: High sensitivity and specificity were reportedly achieved when the classifier diagnosed cytomegalovirus status. Altogether, some 170 TCR beta chains were recorded as cytomegalovirus-associated.

The CDR3 has 17 amino acids. Germline V gives CDR1 SGHRS, CDR2 YFSETQ. V was pared by 1 base and J by 0 bases, with 11 bases between. Primers included in the PCR were 60 Vbeta and 13 Jbeta primers. Using immunoSEQ multiplex PCR, the repertoire was profiled, and TCRdb retains in-frame clones only, with some absent. The sample holds about 130,000 clones, about 70% seen once. As for this clone: The target antigen is unknown.

This TCR was recovered from an older woman in good health and CMV-seropositive. The source material was PBMCs. This rearrangement joins TRBV5-1 to TRBJ1-6; TRBD1 is a possible D gene (6 bases). CDR3 sequence reads: CASSLQGTSSYNSPLHF. The CDR3 DNA reads TGCGCCAGCAGCTTGCAGGGGACCTCCTCCTATAATTCACCCCTCCACTTT.